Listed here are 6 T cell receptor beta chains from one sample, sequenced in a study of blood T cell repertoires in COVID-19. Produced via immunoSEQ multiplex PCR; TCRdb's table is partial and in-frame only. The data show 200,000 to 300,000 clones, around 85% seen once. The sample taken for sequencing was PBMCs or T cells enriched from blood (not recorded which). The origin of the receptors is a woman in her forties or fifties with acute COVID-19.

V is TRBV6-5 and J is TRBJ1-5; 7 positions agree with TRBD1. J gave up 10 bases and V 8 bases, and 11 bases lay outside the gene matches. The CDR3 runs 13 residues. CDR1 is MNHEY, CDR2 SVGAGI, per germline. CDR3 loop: CASLGQAINPQHF. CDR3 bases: TGTGCCAGCCTAGGACAGGCAATCAATCCCCAGCATTTT.

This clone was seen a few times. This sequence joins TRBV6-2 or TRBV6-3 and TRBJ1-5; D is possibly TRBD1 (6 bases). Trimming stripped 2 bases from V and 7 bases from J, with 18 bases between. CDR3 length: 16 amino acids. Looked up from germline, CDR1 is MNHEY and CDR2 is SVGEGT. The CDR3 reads CASSYPGGGAGQPQHF. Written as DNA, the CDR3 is TGTGCCAGCAGTTACCCGGGGGGGGGCGCGGGGCAGCCCCAGCATTTT.

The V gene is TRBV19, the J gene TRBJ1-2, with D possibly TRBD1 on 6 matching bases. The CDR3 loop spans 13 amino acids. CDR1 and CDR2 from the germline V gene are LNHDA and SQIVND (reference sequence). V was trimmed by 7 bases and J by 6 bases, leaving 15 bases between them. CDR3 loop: CASTSGAFDGYTF. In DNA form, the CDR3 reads TGTGCCAGTACGTCAGGGGCCTTTGATGGCTACACCTTC.

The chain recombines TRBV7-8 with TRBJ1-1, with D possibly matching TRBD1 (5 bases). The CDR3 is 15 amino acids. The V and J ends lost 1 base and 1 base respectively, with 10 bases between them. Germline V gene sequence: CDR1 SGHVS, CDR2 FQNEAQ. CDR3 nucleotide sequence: TGTGCCAGCAGCTTAGGAAGGGGTGGGAACACTGAAGCTTTCTTT. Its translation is CASSLGRGGNTEAFF.

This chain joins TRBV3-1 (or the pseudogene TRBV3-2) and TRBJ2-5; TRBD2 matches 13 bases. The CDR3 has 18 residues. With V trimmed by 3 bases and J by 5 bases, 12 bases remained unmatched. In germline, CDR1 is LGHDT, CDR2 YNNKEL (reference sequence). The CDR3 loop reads CASSHPLTSGGSGETQYF. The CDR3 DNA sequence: TGTGCCAGCAGCCATCCACTGACTAGCGGGGGGTCTGGGGAGACCCAGTACTTC.

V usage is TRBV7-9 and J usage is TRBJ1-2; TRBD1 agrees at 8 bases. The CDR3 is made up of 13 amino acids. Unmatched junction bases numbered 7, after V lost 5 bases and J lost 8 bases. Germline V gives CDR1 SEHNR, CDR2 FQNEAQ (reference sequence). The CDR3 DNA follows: TGTGCCAGCAGCGTCGGACAGGGAGGCGGCTACACCTTC. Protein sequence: CASSVGQGGGYTF.